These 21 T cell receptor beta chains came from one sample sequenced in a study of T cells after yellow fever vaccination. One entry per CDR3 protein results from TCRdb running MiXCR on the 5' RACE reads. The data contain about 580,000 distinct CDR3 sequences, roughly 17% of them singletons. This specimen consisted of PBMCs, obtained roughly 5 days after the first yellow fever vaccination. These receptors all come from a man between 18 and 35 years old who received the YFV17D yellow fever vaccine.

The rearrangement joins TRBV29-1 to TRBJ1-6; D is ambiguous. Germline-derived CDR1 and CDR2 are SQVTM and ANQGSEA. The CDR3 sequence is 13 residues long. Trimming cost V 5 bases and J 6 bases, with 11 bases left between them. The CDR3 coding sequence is TGCAGCGTTTCAGAAATGGGTAATTCACCCCTCCACTTT. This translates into CSVSEMGNSPLHF.

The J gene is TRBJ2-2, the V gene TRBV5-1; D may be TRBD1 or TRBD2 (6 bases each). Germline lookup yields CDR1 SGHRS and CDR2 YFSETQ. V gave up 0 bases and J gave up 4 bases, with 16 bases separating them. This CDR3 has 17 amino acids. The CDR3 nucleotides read TGCGCCAGCAGCTTGGGAGTTTTGAGGGGGGCCACCGGGGAGCTGTTTTTT. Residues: CASSLGVLRGATGELFF.

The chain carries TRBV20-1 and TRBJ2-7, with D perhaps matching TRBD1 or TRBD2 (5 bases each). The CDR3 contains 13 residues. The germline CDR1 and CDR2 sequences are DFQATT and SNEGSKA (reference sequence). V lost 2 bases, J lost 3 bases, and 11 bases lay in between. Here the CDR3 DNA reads TGCAGTGCTAGATCCGGGACGGTCTACGAGCAGTACTTC. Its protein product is CSARSGTVYEQYF.

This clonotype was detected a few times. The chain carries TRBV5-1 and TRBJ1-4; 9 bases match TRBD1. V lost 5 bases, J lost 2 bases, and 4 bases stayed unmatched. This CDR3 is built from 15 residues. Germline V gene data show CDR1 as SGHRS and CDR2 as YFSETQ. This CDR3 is CASSSTGGTNEKLFF. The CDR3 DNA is TGCGCCAGCAGTTCGACAGGGGGGACTAATGAAAAACTGTTTTTT.

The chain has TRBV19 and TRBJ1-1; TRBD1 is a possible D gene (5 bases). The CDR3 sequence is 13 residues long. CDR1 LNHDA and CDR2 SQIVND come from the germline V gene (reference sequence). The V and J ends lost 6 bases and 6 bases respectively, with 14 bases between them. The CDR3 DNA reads TGTGCCAGTAGCCAAGGTCCGGGGGCTGAAGCTTTCTTT. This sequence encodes CASSQGPGAEAFF.

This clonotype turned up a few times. The DNA of the CDR3 is TGTGCCAGCAGCAACTGGGGTGAAGCTTTCTTT. Translation: CASSNWGEAFF. The gene calls are TRBV6-2 or TRBV6-3 and TRBJ1-1; D uncertain. The V gene lost 6 bases and the J gene lost 7 bases, with 9 bases spanning the gap. Germline CDR1 reads MNHEY; CDR2 reads SVGEGT. This CDR3 is 11 amino acids long.

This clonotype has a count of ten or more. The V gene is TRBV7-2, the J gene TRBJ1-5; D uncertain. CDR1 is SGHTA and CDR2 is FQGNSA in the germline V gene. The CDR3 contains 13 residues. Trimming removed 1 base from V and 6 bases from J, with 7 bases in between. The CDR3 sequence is CASSLEVLQPQHF. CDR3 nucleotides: TGTGCCAGCAGCTTAGAGGTACTTCAGCCCCAGCATTTT. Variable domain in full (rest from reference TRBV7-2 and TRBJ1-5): GAGVSQSPSNKVTEKGKDVELRCDPISGHTALYWYRQSLGQGLEFLIYFQGNSAPDKSGLPSDRFSAERTGGSVSTLTIQRTQQEDSAVYLCASSLEVLQPQHFGDGTRLSIL.

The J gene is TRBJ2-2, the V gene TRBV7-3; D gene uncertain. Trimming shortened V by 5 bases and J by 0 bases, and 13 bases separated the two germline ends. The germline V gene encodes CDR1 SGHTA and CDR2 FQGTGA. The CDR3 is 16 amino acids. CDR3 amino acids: CASSPRPSSNTGELFF. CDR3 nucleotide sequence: TGTGCCAGCAGCCCACGGCCCAGTTCGAACACCGGGGAGCTGTTTTTT.

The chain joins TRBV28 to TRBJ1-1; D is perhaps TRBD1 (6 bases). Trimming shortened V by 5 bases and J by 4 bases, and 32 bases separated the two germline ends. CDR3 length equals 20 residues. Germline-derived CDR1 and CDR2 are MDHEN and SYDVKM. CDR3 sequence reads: CASSLHVNHRVGFVSTEAFF. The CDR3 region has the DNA TGTGCCAGCAGTCTCCACGTTAACCACAGGGTAGGTTTCGTAAGCACTGAAGCTTTCTTT.

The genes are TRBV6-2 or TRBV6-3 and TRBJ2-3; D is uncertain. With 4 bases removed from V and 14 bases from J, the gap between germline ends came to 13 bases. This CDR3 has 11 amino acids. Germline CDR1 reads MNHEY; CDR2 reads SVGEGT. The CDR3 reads CASSFGTMRYF. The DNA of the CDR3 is TGTGCCAGCAGTTTCGGCACAATGAGGTATTTT.

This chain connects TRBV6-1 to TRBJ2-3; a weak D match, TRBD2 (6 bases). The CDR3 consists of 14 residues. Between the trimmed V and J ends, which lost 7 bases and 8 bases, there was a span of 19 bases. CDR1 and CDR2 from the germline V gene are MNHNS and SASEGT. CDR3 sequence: CASTPVRGLPTQYF. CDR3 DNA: TGTGCCAGCACCCCGGTAAGGGGACTTCCTACGCAGTATTTT.

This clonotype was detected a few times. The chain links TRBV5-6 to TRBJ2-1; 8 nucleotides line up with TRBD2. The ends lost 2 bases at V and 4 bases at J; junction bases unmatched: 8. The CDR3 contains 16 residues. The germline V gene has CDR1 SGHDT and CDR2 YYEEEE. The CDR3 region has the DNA TGTGCCAGCAGCTTCGGCGGGGGGTATCTATACAATGAGCAGTTCTTC. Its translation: CASSFGGGYLYNEQFF.

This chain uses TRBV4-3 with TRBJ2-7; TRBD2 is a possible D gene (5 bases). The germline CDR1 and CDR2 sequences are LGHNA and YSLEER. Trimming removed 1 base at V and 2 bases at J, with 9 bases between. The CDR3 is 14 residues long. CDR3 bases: TGCGCCAGCAGCCAAGGTTTCGGGGCCTACGAGCAGTACTTC. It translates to CASSQGFGAYEQYF.

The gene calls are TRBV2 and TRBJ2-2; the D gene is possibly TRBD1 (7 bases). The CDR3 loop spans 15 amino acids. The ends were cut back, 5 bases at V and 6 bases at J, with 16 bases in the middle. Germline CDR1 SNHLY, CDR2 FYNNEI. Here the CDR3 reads CASSPQGRGAGELFF. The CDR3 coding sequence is TGTGCCAGCAGTCCACAGGGGCGGGGTGCCGGGGAGCTGTTTTTT.

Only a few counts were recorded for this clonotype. In DNA, the CDR3 is TGTGCCAGCAGGGAGACAGCCGAGCAGTACGTC. Translating it yields CASRETAEQYV. The chain employs TRBV2 and TRBJ2-7; D is possibly TRBD1 (5 bases). Germline lookup yields CDR1 SNHLY and CDR2 FYNNEI. CDR3 length: 11 amino acids. V lost 6 bases to trimming and J lost 6 bases, with 9 bases between them.

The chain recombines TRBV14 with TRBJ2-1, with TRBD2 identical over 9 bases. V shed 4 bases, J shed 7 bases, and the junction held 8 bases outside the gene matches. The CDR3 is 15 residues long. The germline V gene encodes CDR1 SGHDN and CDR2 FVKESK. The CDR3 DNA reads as TGTGCCAGCAGCCTCCTAGCGGGACTGCGAAATGAGCAGTTCTTC. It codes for CASSLLAGLRNEQFF.

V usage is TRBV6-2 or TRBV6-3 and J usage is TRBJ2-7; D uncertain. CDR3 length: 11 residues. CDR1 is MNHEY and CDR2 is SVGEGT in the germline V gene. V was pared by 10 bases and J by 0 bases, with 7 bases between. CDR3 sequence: CATTISYEQYF. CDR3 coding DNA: TGTGCCACAACTATCTCCTACGAGCAGTACTTC.

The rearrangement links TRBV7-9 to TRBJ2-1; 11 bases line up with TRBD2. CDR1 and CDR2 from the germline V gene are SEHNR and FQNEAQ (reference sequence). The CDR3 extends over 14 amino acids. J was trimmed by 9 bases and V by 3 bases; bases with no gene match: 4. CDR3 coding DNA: TGTGCCAGCAGCTTGCTAGCGGGGGGAGGTGAGCAGTTCTTC. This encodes CASSLLAGGGEQFF. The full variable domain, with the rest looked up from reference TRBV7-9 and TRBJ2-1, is DTGVSQNPRHKITKRGQNVTFRCDPISEHNRLYWYRQTLGQGPEFLTYFQNEAQLEKSRLLSDRFSAERPKGSFSTLEIQRTEQGDSAMYLCASSLLAGGGEQFFGPGTRLTVL.

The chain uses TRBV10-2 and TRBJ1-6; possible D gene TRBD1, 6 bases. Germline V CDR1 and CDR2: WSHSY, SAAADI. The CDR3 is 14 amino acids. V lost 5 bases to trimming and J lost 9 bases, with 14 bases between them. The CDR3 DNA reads TGCGCCAGCAGTAACAGGGCGGTTAGTTCACCCCTCCACTTT. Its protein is CASSNRAVSSPLHF.

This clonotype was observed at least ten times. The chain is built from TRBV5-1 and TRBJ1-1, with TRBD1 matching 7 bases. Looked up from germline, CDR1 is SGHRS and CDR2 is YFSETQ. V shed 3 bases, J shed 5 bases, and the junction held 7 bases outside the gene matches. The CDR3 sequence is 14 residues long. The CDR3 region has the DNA TGCGCCAGCAGCTACCTCACAGGGGAAACTGAAGCTTTCTTT. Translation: CASSYLTGETEAFF.

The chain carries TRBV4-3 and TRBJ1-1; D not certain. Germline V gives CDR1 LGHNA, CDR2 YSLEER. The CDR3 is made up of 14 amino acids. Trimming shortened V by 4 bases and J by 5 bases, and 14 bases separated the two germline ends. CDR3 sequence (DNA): TGCGCCAGCAGCCCCCGTGGAGCTGAAACTGAAGCTTTCTTT. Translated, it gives CASSPRGAETEAFF.